The 26 T cell receptor beta chains below all came from one sample that was sequenced in a study of CD8+ T cells in alopecia areata. Treatment in this sample: oral pan-JAK inhibitor, 5-10 mg twice daily. Isolated RNA was reverse transcribed into cDNA used as the sequencing template. Using immunoSEQ multiplex PCR, the repertoire was profiled, and TCRdb retains in-frame clones only, with some absent. In the table there are around 190,000 clones, 50% to 60% of which are singletons. The sequencing used CD4+ T cells sorted from blood, collected at week 4, from a patient treated with tofacitinib. The receptors originated from a human donor with alopecia areata.

Only a few counts were recorded for this clone. This sequence joins TRBV5-8 and TRBJ2-5, with TRBD1 matching over 10 bases. The CDR3 has 15 residues. The J segment lost 1 base and the V segment lost 2 bases, leaving 2 bases of the junction unmatched. Germline assignment: CDR1 SGHTS and CDR2 YDEGEE. CDR3 amino acids: CASSFGTGVQETQYF. The CDR3 nucleotides are TGTGCCAGCAGCTTCGGGACAGGGGTCCAAGAGACCCAGTACTTC.

The chain links TRBV2 to TRBJ2-7; D remains ambiguous. The V and J ends lost 3 bases and 6 bases respectively, with 9 bases between them. Germline V lookup: CDR1 SNHLY, CDR2 FYNNEI. The CDR3 sequence is 12 residues long. The CDR3 bases are TGTGCCAGCAGTGACCAAGAGAGCGAGCAGTACTTC. Amino acid sequence: CASSDQESEQYF.

About this clone: Because the CDR3's place on the DNA is in doubt, the DNA is left out and the CDR3 is given as listed by TCRdb. The gene calls are TRBV30 and TRBJ2-1; the table gives TRBD2 as D, unverified against the DNA. The CDR3 is made up of 16 amino acids, end residues included. In germline, CDR1 is GTSNPN, CDR2 SVGIG (reference sequence). The CDR3 region is CAWSVLVSSGSNEQFF.

The chain has TRBV29-1 and TRBJ2-5; D is possibly TRBD2 (6 bases). Germline V lookup: CDR1 SQVTM, CDR2 ANQGSEA. CDR3 length: 14 residues. V was cut by 6 bases and J by 5 bases, with 19 bases left in between. The DNA of the CDR3 is TGCAGCGTCGCCGGCGGGGTTCGGAAGGAGACCCAGTACTTC. Amino acid sequence: CSVAGGVRKETQYF.

This rearrangement joins TRBV6-5 to TRBJ2-7, with 8 bases fitting TRBD1. The CDR3 runs to 16 residues. Germline assignment: CDR1 MNHEY and CDR2 SVGAGI. V trimming: 0 bases; J trimming: 3 bases; junction bases outside the gene matches: 7. The chain's CDR3 is CASSYSAFGQGYEQYF. For the CDR3, the DNA is TGTGCCAGCAGTTACTCTGCTTTTGGACAGGGCTACGAGCAGTACTTC.

This clone showed up just a few times. V is TRBV7-3 and J is TRBJ2-2; 11 nucleotides agree with TRBD1. Trimming at V came to 5 bases and at J to 4 bases, leaving 9 bases not matched to a gene. Germline V gives CDR1 SGHTA, CDR2 FQGTGA. The CDR3 has 17 residues. In DNA form, the CDR3 reads TGTGCCAGCAGCCGGGGACAGGGGGTGATGACCACCGGGGAGCTGTTTTTT. Encoded protein: CASSRGQGVMTTGELFF. Full variable domain (rest looked up from reference TRBV7-3 and TRBJ2-2): GAGVSQTPSNKVTEKGKYVELRCDPISGHTALYWYRQSLGQGPEFLIYFQGTGAADDSGLPNDRFFAVRPEGSVSTLKIQRTERGDSAVYLCASSRGQGVMTTGELFFGEGSRLTVL.

The chain employs TRBV19 and TRBJ1-1; weak D call: TRBD1 (6 bases). CDR3 length equals 15 residues. The germline gives CDR1 LNHDA, CDR2 SQIVND (reference sequence). The V end was cut by 6 bases, the J end by 1 base, with 15 bases between. CDR3 loop: CASRSRGRRNTEAFF. The CDR3 nucleotides are TGTGCCAGTAGAAGCAGGGGACGGCGGAACACTGAAGCTTTCTTT. The entire variable domain, with the rest obtained from reference TRBV19 and TRBJ1-1, is as follows: DGGITQSPKYLFRKEGQNVTLSCEQNLNHDAMYWYRQDPGQGLRLIYYSQIVNDFQKGDIAEGYSVSREKKESFPLTVTSAQKNPTAFYLCASRSRGRRNTEAFFGQGTRLTVV.

The gene calls are TRBV30 and TRBJ2-5, with TRBD2 matching 7 bases. V lost 3 bases to trimming and J lost 4 bases; unmatched junction nucleotides: 5. CDR1 and CDR2 from the germline V gene are GTSNPN and SVGIG (reference sequence). The CDR3 has 13 amino acids. The CDR3 is CAWRASGGETQYF. CDR3 coding DNA: TGTGCCTGGAGGGCCTCGGGGGGAGAGACCCAGTACTTC.

This clone was recorded a few times. CDR3 nucleotide sequence: TGTGCCAGCTCAACACTAGCGGGGGCCCTATACGAGCAGTACTTC. Its translation is CASSTLAGALYEQYF. The chain links TRBV18 to TRBJ2-7; TRBD2 agrees at 11 bases. Germline CDR1 reads KGHSH; CDR2 reads LQKENI. The CDR3 is 15 residues long. The ends lost 5 bases at V and 4 bases at J; junction bases unmatched: 7.

This clone was counted ten times or more. The chain carries TRBV2 and TRBJ1-2; D uncertain. The length of the CDR3 is 12 residues. Germline lookup yields CDR1 SNHLY and CDR2 FYNNEI. V gave up 8 bases and J gave up 7 bases, with 14 bases separating them. CDR3 nucleotides: TGTGCCAGCGTGGTGAGGGAGTTTGGCTACACCTTC. It encodes CASVVREFGYTF. Full variable domain (remainder filled in from reference TRBV2 and TRBJ1-2): EPEVTQTPSHQVTQMGQEVILRCVPISNHLYFYWYRQILGQKVEFLVSFYNNEISEKSEIFDDQFSVERPDGSNFTLKIRSTKLEDSAMYFCASVVREFGYTFGSGTRLTVV.

The chain employs TRBV28 and TRBJ2-4; TRBD2 is a possible D gene (6 bases). CDR3 length equals 17 residues. CDR1 MDHEN and CDR2 SYDVKM come from the germline V gene. Trimming shortened V by 3 bases and J by 1 base, and 16 bases separated the two germline ends. CDR3 region: CASSFGIGEAAKNIQYF. CDR3 coding DNA: TGTGCCAGCAGTTTTGGGATCGGGGAGGCGGCCAAAAACATTCAGTACTTC.

This clone was seen just once. This chain's CDR3 is CATSGGETQYF. As DNA, the CDR3 is TGTGCCACCAGTGGAGGAGAGACCCAGTACTTC. The chain uses TRBV15 and TRBJ2-5; possible D gene TRBD2, 5 bases. The CDR3 runs to 11 residues. Trimming shortened V by 6 bases and J by 4 bases, and 6 bases separated the two germline ends. Germline loops: CDR1 LNHNV, CDR2 YYDKDF (reference sequence).

This clone was observed a single time. One end of the junction does not line up with germline, which may come from a read error. This rearrangement joins TRBV9 to TRBJ2-7; 7 nucleotides match TRBD2. Germline V gene sequence: CDR1 SGDLS, CDR2 YYNGEE. The CDR3 is made up of 15 amino acids. The CDR3 coding sequence is TGCGCCAGCAGCGTAGCGGCTAGCGGACCCTACGAGCAGTACTTC. It specifies CASSVAASGPYEQYF.

The chain employs TRBV11-2 and TRBJ2-7; D unclear. This CDR3 region has 12 residues. V shed 1 base and J shed 6 bases, with 7 bases lying between them. CDR1 is SGHAT, CDR2 FQNNGV, per germline. The CDR3 DNA reads as TGTGCCAGCAGCTTAGGGGGTGGCGAGCAGTACTTC. Residues: CASSLGGGEQYF.

The sample holds a few counts of this clone. The genes are TRBV7-9 and TRBJ2-7, with 7 positions matching TRBD1. The CDR3 is made up of 16 amino acids. Per germline, CDR1 SEHNR and CDR2 FQNEAQ (reference sequence). Trimming removed 5 bases from V and 5 bases from J; junction bases left unmatched: 15. This CDR3 is CASSPTATGAGNEQYF. The CDR3, as DNA: TGTGCCAGCAGCCCAACTGCTACAGGGGCAGGGAACGAGCAGTACTTC.

V usage is TRBV11-2 and J usage is TRBJ2-5; no firm D call. Germline CDR1 and CDR2: SGHAT and FQNNGV. Trimming stripped 5 bases from V and 5 bases from J, with 15 bases between. This CDR3 is built from 14 residues. The CDR3 DNA reads TGTGCCAGCAGCCCCCCCTGGAATCGGGAGACCCAGTACTTC. Encoded protein: CASSPPWNRETQYF.

The chain links TRBV18 to TRBJ1-1, with TRBD1 as a possible D gene (6 bases). The CDR3 runs 13 residues. CDR1 KGHSH and CDR2 LQKENI come from the germline V gene. Trimming cost V 6 bases and J 2 bases, with 10 bases left between them. CDR3 in DNA: TGTGCCAGCTCGCCGGACAGCAACACTGAAGCTTTCTTT. Encoded protein: CASSPDSNTEAFF.

The rearrangement uses TRBV7-3 and TRBJ2-2, with TRBD2 matching over 10 bases. The CDR3 covers 16 residues. CDR1 SGHTA and CDR2 FQGTGA come from the germline V gene. After removal of 2 bases from V and 5 bases from J, the junction contained 5 bases not matched to a gene. The CDR3 spells CASSLWASGRTGELFF. CDR3 DNA sequence: TGTGCCAGCAGCTTATGGGCTAGCGGGAGAACCGGGGAGCTGTTTTTT.

The chain employs TRBV30 and TRBJ1-5; TRBD1 matches at 8 bases. The CDR3 sequence is 14 residues long. V dropped 0 bases and J dropped 7; count of bases not matched to a gene: 5. Germline V gives CDR1 GTSNPN, CDR2 SVGIG (reference sequence). The CDR3 protein is CAWSVSGGGQPQHF. The CDR3 DNA sequence: TGTGCCTGGAGTGTTTCAGGGGGCGGACAGCCCCAGCATTTT.

The V gene is TRBV30, the J gene TRBJ1-2; D remains unclear. The ends were cut back, 1 base at V and 3 bases at J, with 12 bases in the middle. The germline V gene has CDR1 GTSNPN and CDR2 SVGIG (reference sequence). The CDR3 runs to 14 residues. DNA for the CDR3: TGTGCCTGGAGTGGAGCGGTACCTTACTATGGCTACACCTTC. It yields the protein CAWSGAVPYYGYTF.

The chain is built from TRBV7-8 and TRBJ2-1, with D possibly matching TRBD2 (5 bases). The V and J ends lost 5 bases and 7 bases respectively, with 24 bases between them. CDR3 length: 17 amino acids. CDR1 is SGHVS and CDR2 is FQNEAQ in the germline V gene. CDR3 residues: CASSPRGRPSLGNEQFF. The CDR3 DNA reads as TGTGCCAGCAGCCCCCGTGGGAGACCGAGCCTGGGTAATGAGCAGTTCTTC.

This clone was observed a handful of times. The J gene is TRBJ2-1, the V gene TRBV7-2; D is uncertain. V lost 8 bases and J lost 15, with 17 bases in between. This CDR3 is 11 amino acids long. From germline, CDR1 is SGHTA and CDR2 FQGNSA. CDR3 DNA sequence: TGTGCCAGCGAAAAGACTGCCAAAGGGTTCTTC. Translating it yields CASEKTAKGFF.

This chain connects TRBV7-9 to TRBJ2-7; 9 bases are shared with TRBD1. J was trimmed by 4 bases and V by 3 bases; bases with no gene match: 4. CDR1 is SEHNR, CDR2 FQNEAQ, per germline (reference sequence). The CDR3 is 14 amino acids. CDR3 nucleotides: TGTGCCAGCAGCTTGGGGACAGGGAGGTACGAGCAGTACTTC. Residues: CASSLGTGRYEQYF. Together with reference TRBV7-9 and TRBJ2-7, the CDR3 gives the full variable domain: DTGVSQNPRHKITKRGQNVTFRCDPISEHNRLYWYRQTLGQGPEFLTYFQNEAQLEKSRLLSDRFSAERPKGSFSTLEIQRTEQGDSAMYLCASSLGTGRYEQYFGPGTRLTVT.

The chain carries TRBV10-3 and TRBJ1-1; D is ambiguous. The germline V and J ends were trimmed by 8 bases and 7 bases, with 14 bases remaining between them. Germline values: CDR1 ENHRY, CDR2 SYGVKD. The CDR3 runs to 12 residues. In DNA form, the CDR3 reads TGTGCCATCGGATATGGACGGGGTGAAGCTTTCTTT. Residues: CAIGYGRGEAFF.

The chain recombines TRBV7-8 with TRBJ1-5, with TRBD1 as a possible D gene (6 bases). Germline CDR1 and CDR2: SGHVS and FQNEAQ. The CDR3 extends over 15 amino acids. Trimming removed 0 bases at V and 4 bases at J, with 10 bases between. The CDR3 nucleotides are TGTGCCAGCAGCTTAGCACAGGGAACTAATCAGCCCCAGCATTTT. Protein: CASSLAQGTNQPQHF.

This chain joins TRBV7-9 and TRBJ2-7; D might be TRBD1 or TRBD2, each matching 6 bases. V lost 5 bases to trimming and J lost 0 bases, with 17 bases between them. CDR3 length: 16 residues. Per the germline V gene, CDR1 is SEHNR and CDR2 is FQNEAQ (reference sequence). Here the CDR3 reads CASSHPRGGNSYEQYF. As DNA, the CDR3 is TGTGCCAGCAGCCACCCACGAGGGGGGAACTCCTACGAGCAGTACTTC.